This T cell receptor (beta chain) emerged from a study of human T cells and chemical hapten exposure. Study-level background: Patches that contained 0.01% DPC were applied to the upper back and read at 6 days. Study-level points and caveats: Controls formed significantly fewer large CDR3 similarity clusters than expanded TCRs did.

Time point noted: pre-sensitization, week 0. Treatment in this sample: therapeutic diphenylcyclopropenone sensitization with weekly scalp DPC. Investigators collected blood before applying each patch test. TCRdb processed the RACE reads anew with MiXCR; each CDR3 protein has one entry. The sample contains a few hundred thousand distinct CDR3 sequences, roughly 6% of which appear only once. This clonotype has ten or more counts. Its target is not known. The CDR3 extends over 16 amino acids. V shed 0 bases and J 9 bases; nucleotides not matched to a gene: 9. Per germline, CDR1 SNHLY and CDR2 FYNNEI. The V call is TRBV2, the J call TRBJ2-1; 9 bases line up with TRBD2. This clonotype was obtained from a woman aged 18-29 years with alopecia areata. Some clones in this sample may be carry-over from other donors' samples. Here the sequenced sample was whole blood, taken in connection with sensitization to the hapten diphenylcyclopropenone (DPC). CDR3 amino acids: CASSEAPAGGLGEQFF. Here the CDR3 DNA reads TGTGCCAGCAGTGAAGCGCCAGCGGGGGGTTTGGGTGAGCAGTTCTTC. The whole variable domain, filled in from reference TRBV2 and TRBJ2-1, reads EPEVTQTPSHQVTQMGQEVILRCVPISNHLYFYWYRQILGQKVEFLVSFYNNEISEKSEIFDDQFSVERPDGSNFTLKIRSTKLEDSAMYFCASSEAPAGGLGEQFFGPGTRLTVL.